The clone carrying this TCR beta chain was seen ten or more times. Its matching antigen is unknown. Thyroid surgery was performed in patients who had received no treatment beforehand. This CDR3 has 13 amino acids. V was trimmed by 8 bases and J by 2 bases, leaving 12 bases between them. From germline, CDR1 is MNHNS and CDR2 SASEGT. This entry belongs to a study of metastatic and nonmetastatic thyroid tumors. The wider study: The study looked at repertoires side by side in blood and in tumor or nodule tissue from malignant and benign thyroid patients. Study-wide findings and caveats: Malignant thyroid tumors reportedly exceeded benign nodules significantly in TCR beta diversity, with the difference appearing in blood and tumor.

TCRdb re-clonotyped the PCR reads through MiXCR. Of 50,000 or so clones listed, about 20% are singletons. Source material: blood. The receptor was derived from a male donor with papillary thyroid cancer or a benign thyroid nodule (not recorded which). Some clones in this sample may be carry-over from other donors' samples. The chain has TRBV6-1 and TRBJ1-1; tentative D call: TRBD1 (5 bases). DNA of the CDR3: TGTGCCAGCGGCCGACAGACCAACACTGAAGCTTTCTTT. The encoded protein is CASGRQTNTEAFF.